The 22 T cell receptor beta chains below all came from one sample that was sequenced in a study of human T cells and chemical hapten exposure. Time point of the sample: pre-sensitization, week 0. Treatment defined: therapeutic diphenylcyclopropenone sensitization with weekly scalp DPC. Sequencing started from total RNA isolated from unfractionated whole blood. MiXCR was run by TCRdb on the RACE reads, yielding one entry per CDR3 protein. Of over 50,000 distinct CDR3 sequences detected, around a tenth appear once; the ten largest clones hold 9.5% to 10%. Specimen: whole blood, collected in connection with sensitization to the hapten diphenylcyclopropenone (DPC). These receptors all stem from a woman aged 25 to 39 with alopecia areata. Some clones in this sample may be carry-over from other donors' samples.

There are many counts of this clonotype. The CDR3 sequence is CASSLVGRNTEAFF. The CDR3 DNA is TGTGCCAGCTCACTCGTCGGGCGGAACACTGAAGCTTTCTTT. The chain recombines TRBV18 with TRBJ1-1; unclear D gene. CDR1 is KGHSH and CDR2 is LQKENI in the germline V gene. V dropped 4 bases and J dropped 1 base, with 10 bases sitting between them. The CDR3 is 14 residues long.

The chain combines TRBV30 with TRBJ2-7; 10 bases are a match to TRBD2. Trimming at V came to 0 bases and at J to 0 bases, leaving 11 bases not matched to a gene. CDR3 length: 18 residues. CDR1 is GTSNPN and CDR2 is SVGIG in the germline V gene (reference sequence). As DNA, the CDR3 is TGTGCCTGGAGTGTAAGGCTAGCGGGGGCCAGAAGCTCCTACGAGCAGTACTTC. Translating it yields CAWSVRLAGARSSYEQYF.

The chain couples TRBV7-2 to TRBJ1-4, with 8 bases that match TRBD1. Trimming cost V 5 bases and J 5 bases; bases outside gene matches: 10. The germline gives CDR1 SGHTA, CDR2 FQGNSA. The CDR3 runs 16 residues. The CDR3 DNA sequence: TGTGCCAGCAGCCGAACCACAGGGGGGCGAAATGAAAAACTGTTTTTT. As protein: CASSRTTGGRNEKLFF.

This clonotype has a count of ten or more. The rearrangement links TRBV29-1 to TRBJ2-7, with 8 bases that match TRBD1. The CDR3 loop spans 13 amino acids. In germline, CDR1 is SQVTM, CDR2 ANQGSEA. Unmatched junction bases numbered 7, after V lost 7 bases and J lost 2 bases. In nucleotides, the CDR3 is TGCAGCGCCCTGGGACAGGCCCCCTACGAGCAGTACTTC. It translates to CSALGQAPYEQYF.

The chain has TRBV2 and TRBJ1-5; TRBD1 matches at 7 bases. The CDR3 length is 16 residues. V dropped 8 bases and J dropped 5; count of bases not matched to a gene: 15. CDR1 is SNHLY and CDR2 is FYNNEI in the germline V gene. The CDR3 sequence: CASGQGGIGPDQPQHF. CDR3 in DNA: TGTGCCAGCGGGCAGGGGGGTATCGGGCCCGATCAGCCCCAGCATTTT. Drawing the rest from reference TRBV2 and TRBJ1-5, the complete variable domain is EPEVTQTPSHQVTQMGQEVILRCVPISNHLYFYWYRQILGQKVEFLVSFYNNEISEKSEIFDDQFSVERPDGSNFTLKIRSTKLEDSAMYFCASGQGGIGPDQPQHFGDGTRLSIL.

This clonotype has only a few counts. Germline and junction disagree at one end, which may indicate a read error. The rearrangement links TRBV5-6 to TRBJ1-2, with D maybe TRBD1 (5 bases). There are 16 residues in the CDR3. Germline V lookup: CDR1 SGHDT, CDR2 YYEEEE. The CDR3 region is CASSLAPSGGVTLLSF. The CDR3 coding sequence is TGTGCCAGCAGCTTGGCCCCTTCTGGAGGGGTCACCCTCCTCTCCTTC.

The sample holds many counts of this clonotype. This chain connects TRBV21-1 to TRBJ1-1. TRBV21-1 is classified as a pseudogene. The CDR3 is 11 amino acids. Here the CDR3 DNA reads TGTGCCAGCAGCAAAGGGGCTGAAGCTTTCTTT. As protein: CASSKGAEAFF.

This chain links TRBV30 with TRBJ1-1; D unresolved. CDR1 GTSNPN and CDR2 SVGIG come from the germline V gene (reference sequence). Between the trimmed V and J ends, which lost 2 bases and 3 bases, there was a span of 7 bases. The CDR3 length is 12 residues. DNA for the CDR3: TGTGCCTGGAGTAACGAGTACACTGAAGCTTTCTTT. Protein: CAWSNEYTEAFF.

This clonotype was seen only a few times. This chain uses TRBV30 with TRBJ1-2; D gene unclear. Trimming left V 0 bases short and J 7 bases short, with 6 bases between. The CDR3 is 11 amino acids. Germline CDR1 is GTSNPN and CDR2 is SVGIG (reference sequence). This chain's CDR3 is CAWSVGGGYTF. The DNA of the CDR3 is TGTGCCTGGAGTGTAGGTGGTGGCTACACCTTC.

In its sample, this clonotype was seen a few times. This CDR3 is CASSLSRDDEQFF. In DNA form, the CDR3 reads TGTGCCAGCAGCCTGTCGAGGGATGATGAGCAGTTCTTC. V usage is TRBV3-1 and J usage is TRBJ2-1, with D perhaps matching TRBD2 (5 bases). Germline-derived CDR1 and CDR2 are LGHDT and YNNKEL (reference sequence). The CDR3 spans 13 residues. The ends were cut back, 4 bases at V and 8 bases at J, with 12 bases in the middle.

This clonotype has at least ten counts. The gene calls are TRBV20-1 and TRBJ1-3; TRBD1 aligns across 8 bases. CDR1 and CDR2 from the germline V gene are DFQATT and SNEGSKA (reference sequence). The CDR3 runs 14 residues. V gave up 0 bases and J gave up 8 bases; unmatched junction bases: 6. This chain's CDR3 is CSARELQGVDTIYF. CDR3 bases: TGCAGTGCTAGAGAATTACAGGGGGTCGACACCATATATTTT.

This clonotype has just a few counts. The chain uses TRBV2 and TRBJ2-7, with a possible D match to TRBD2 (6 bases). Trimming removed 4 bases from V and 6 bases from J, with 22 bases in between. CDR1 is SNHLY and CDR2 is FYNNEI in the germline V gene. This CDR3 is 16 amino acids long. Here the CDR3 DNA reads TGTGCCAGCAGTGCGGGTCCGGTGGAGGGGTTCGGCGAGCAGTACTTC. Translating it yields CASSAGPVEGFGEQYF.

The rearrangement uses TRBV7-8 and TRBJ2-3; D is perhaps TRBD1 (5 bases). Germline CDR1 reads SGHVS; CDR2 reads FQNEAQ. Trimming removed 5 bases from V and 4 bases from J, with 13 bases in between. The CDR3 length is 14 residues. CDR3 sequence (DNA): TGTGCCAGCAGCCCCCAGGGCTCTTCAGATACGCAGTATTTT. Its protein product is CASSPQGSSDTQYF.

The CDR3 nucleotides are TGTGCCAGCAGTTCCCTAGGCCAAGAGACCCAGTACTTC. This encodes CASSSLGQETQYF. The chain has TRBV6-2 or TRBV6-3 and TRBJ2-5; D is uncertain. V lost 4 bases and J lost 1, with 7 bases in between. CDR3 length: 13 amino acids. CDR1 and CDR2 from the germline V gene are MNHEY and SVGEGT.

This clonotype occurred many times. The gene calls are TRBV7-2 and TRBJ2-3; a possible D gene is TRBD2 (6 bases). Germline V gives CDR1 SGHTA, CDR2 FQGNSA. CDR3 length: 15 amino acids. V shed 5 bases and J shed 2 bases, with 14 bases lying between them. Here the CDR3 DNA reads TGTGCCAGCAGCCCGGCTAGCGCGGACACAGATACGCAGTATTTT. It translates to CASSPASADTDTQYF. The full variable domain, completed using reference TRBV7-2 and TRBJ2-3, is GAGVSQSPSNKVTEKGKDVELRCDPISGHTALYWYRQSLGQGLEFLIYFQGNSAPDKSGLPSDRFSAERTGGSVSTLTIQRTQQEDSAVYLCASSPASADTDTQYFGPGTRLTVL.

This chain links TRBV6-2 or TRBV6-3 with TRBJ2-5; 8 nucleotides align to TRBD2. The CDR3 sequence is 14 residues long. Trimming at V came to 8 bases and at J to 5 bases, leaving 10 bases not matched to a gene. Looked up from germline, CDR1 is MNHEY and CDR2 is SVGEGT. The CDR3 spells CASLSGAVVETQYF. In nucleotides, the CDR3 is TGTGCCAGCCTTAGCGGGGCGGTCGTGGAGACCCAGTACTTC.

This clonotype has a handful of counts. The CDR3 coding sequence is TGCGCCAGCAGCCAAGATTACGCGCAGGACCGGAATGAAAAACTGTTTTTT. This encodes CASSQDYAQDRNEKLFF. The chain uses TRBV4-3 and TRBJ1-4, with D unclear. This CDR3 contains 17 residues. Germline loops: CDR1 LGHNA, CDR2 YSLEER. Trimming stripped 0 bases from V and 5 bases from J, with 16 bases between.

This clonotype has more than one count but fewer than ten. The chain is built from TRBV29-1 and TRBJ2-3; 11 positions match TRBD2. The germline V gene encodes CDR1 SQVTM and CDR2 ANQGSEA. V shed 7 bases and J 4 bases; nucleotides not matched to a gene: 7. This CDR3 spans 14 amino acids. As DNA, the CDR3 is TGCAGCGCCCGACTAGCGGGACGCCCAGATACGCAGTATTTT. It encodes CSARLAGRPDTQYF.

This clonotype was picked up many times. The rearrangement links TRBV7-6 to TRBJ2-5; the D is unclear. The germline gives CDR1 SGHVS, CDR2 FNYEAQ. The CDR3 is made up of 14 amino acids. V lost 5 bases and J lost 3, with 13 bases in between. The CDR3 DNA follows: TGTGCCAGCAGCCTGAGCCTCGCCAAAGAGACCCAGTACTTC. Amino acids: CASSLSLAKETQYF. The variable domain in full, completed from reference TRBV7-6 and TRBJ2-5, reads GAGVSQSPRYKVTKRGQDVALRCDPISGHVSLYWYRQALGQGPEFLTYFNYEAQQDKSGLPNDRFSAERPEGSISTLTIQRTEQRDSAMYRCASSLSLAKETQYFGPGTRLLVL.

Only a few counts were recorded for this clonotype. The rearrangement uses TRBV28 and TRBJ1-1, with D maybe TRBD1 (5 bases). Trimming took off 1 base at V and 0 bases at J, with 9 bases between the two ends. The V gene's germline CDR1 is MDHEN and CDR2 SYDVKM. The length of the CDR3 is 15 residues. The CDR3 coding sequence is TGTGCCAGCAGTTTATTAGGGGTGATGAACACTGAAGCTTTCTTT. It is translated as CASSLLGVMNTEAFF.

This clonotype was observed many times. The chain is built from TRBV15 and TRBJ1-2; TRBD1 is a possible D gene (6 bases). The germline CDR1 and CDR2 sequences are LNHNV and YYDKDF (reference sequence). CDR3 length: 13 residues. The V gene lost 0 bases and the J gene lost 6 bases, with 8 bases spanning the gap. The CDR3 DNA follows: TGTGCCACCAGCAGAGAGGAGGGGGATGGCTACACCTTC. Translated, it gives CATSREEGDGYTF.

This clonotype showed up many times. Here the CDR3 reads CSASIGARTEAFF. DNA of the CDR3: TGCAGTGCTAGTATAGGAGCAAGAACTGAAGCTTTCTTT. The V gene is TRBV20-1, the J gene TRBJ1-1; D is unresolved. CDR3 length equals 13 residues. Germline-derived CDR1 and CDR2 are DFQATT and SNEGSKA (reference sequence). Trimming cost V 3 bases and J 5 bases, with 13 bases left between them.